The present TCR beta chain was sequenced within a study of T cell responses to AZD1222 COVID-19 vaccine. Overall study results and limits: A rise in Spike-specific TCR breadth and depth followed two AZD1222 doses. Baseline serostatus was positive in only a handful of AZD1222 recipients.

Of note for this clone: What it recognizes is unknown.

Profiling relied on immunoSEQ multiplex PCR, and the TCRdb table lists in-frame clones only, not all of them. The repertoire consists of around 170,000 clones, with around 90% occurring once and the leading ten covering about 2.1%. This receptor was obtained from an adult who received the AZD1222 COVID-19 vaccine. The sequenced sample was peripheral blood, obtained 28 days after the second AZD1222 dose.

In DNA, the CDR3 is TGTGCCAGCAGCCAAACAGGGGGCCTGGGAGAGACCCAGTACTTC. Protein product: CASSQTGGLGETQYF. The chain couples TRBV4-2 to TRBJ2-5, with 9 bases matching TRBD1. This CDR3 has 15 residues. Trimming took 2 bases from V and 4 from J; bases not matched to a gene: 5. Germline loops: CDR1 LGHNA, CDR2 YNFKEQ.